This TCR beta chain originates from a study of T cell repertoires in cytomegalovirus infection. The overall study: Based on public TCR beta signatures, there were indications of CMV infection and of a matching HLA type.

Trimming cost V 2 bases and J 4 bases, with 21 bases left between them. Per germline, CDR1 MNHNS and CDR2 SASEGT. CDR3 length: 17 residues. Note on this clonotype: Its specificity is unknown.

TCRdb reprocessed the reads via MiXCR and lists one record per CDR3 protein. The sample includes approximately 990,000 distinct CDR3 sequences, roughly 30% seen only once; the top ten take more than 13%. This chain links TRBV6-1 with TRBJ2-7; D perhaps matches TRBD1 (6 bases). The source is a human donor in good health (CMV status not recorded). Some clones in this sample may be carry-over from other donors' samples. The material was cultured CD8+ T cells from PBMCs, obtained from culture after CMV antigen stimulation. Here the CDR3 reads CASSEYRTARSLYEQYV. The CDR3 DNA follows: TGTGCCAGCAGTGAATATCGGACAGCCCGAAGCCTATACGAGCAGTACGTC.